The 28 T cell receptor beta chains below were found in one sample sequenced in a study of shared clonotypes between healthy human individuals. The naive CD8 population came from CD45RO-negative cells selected for CCR7, without terminally differentiated effector memory CD45RA+ cells. TCRdb's table, derived via immunoSEQ multiplex PCR, lists solely in-frame clones and lacks some. The sample yields around 2,000,000 clones, approximately 94% seen once. The sample was naive CD8+ T cells sorted from blood. The source of these receptors is a man younger than 30 in good health.

The chain couples TRBV27 to TRBJ1-2; tentative D call: TRBD1 (5 bases). With 6 bases removed from V and 8 bases from J, the gap between germline ends came to 16 bases. CDR3 length equals 13 residues. Germline lookup yields CDR1 MNHEY and CDR2 SMNVEV (reference sequence). Written as DNA, the CDR3 is TGTGCCAGCAGAACCGGGGGATCGGACGGCTACACCTTC. Its protein is CASRTGGSDGYTF.

The chain recombines TRBV14 with TRBJ2-5; 9 bases fit TRBD1. Germline assignment: CDR1 SGHDN and CDR2 FVKESK. This CDR3 is built from 15 residues. V lost 4 bases and J lost 5; bases outside the gene matches: 8. This CDR3 is CASSPWDRDGETQYF. CDR3 sequence (DNA): TGTGCCAGCAGCCCCTGGGACAGGGACGGGGAGACCCAGTACTTC.

This chain connects TRBV21-1 to TRBJ2-7; the table's D call, TRBD2, was not checked against the DNA. TRBV21-1 is deemed a pseudogene. The CDR3 contains 16 residues. In nucleotides, the CDR3 is TGTGCCAGCAGCAAATGGCTAGCGGGGGGGCCCTACGAGCAGTACTTC. Translating it yields CASSKWLAGGPYEQYF.

The V and J genes are TRBV4-1 and TRBJ1-1; no firm D call. This CDR3 has 13 residues. V was clipped by 4 bases and J by 5 bases, with 11 bases between them. Germline CDR1 and CDR2: MGHRA and YSYEKL. CDR3 DNA sequence: TGCGCCAGCAGCCCCCGCCTAGAGACTGAAGCTTTCTTT. Translating gives CASSPRLETEAFF.

This clone was observed once. V and J are TRBV19 and TRBJ1-1, with D perhaps TRBD1 (6 bases). There are 16 residues in the CDR3. Trimming removed 3 bases at V and 8 bases at J, with 22 bases between. Per germline, CDR1 LNHDA and CDR2 SQIVND (reference sequence). Here the CDR3 DNA reads TGTGCCAGTAGTATCAATGGAGGGGGGCCAGATTCCGAAGCTTTCTTT. This gives the protein CASSINGGGPDSEAFF. Complete variable domain (other parts from reference TRBV19 and TRBJ1-1): DGGITQSPKYLFRKEGQNVTLSCEQNLNHDAMYWYRQDPGQGLRLIYYSQIVNDFQKGDIAEGYSVSREKKESFPLTVTSAQKNPTAFYLCASSINGGGPDSEAFFGQGTRLTVV.

This clone was detected once. The gene calls are TRBV2 and TRBJ2-7; 9 bases align to TRBD1. The CDR3 sequence is 15 residues long. Germline V lookup: CDR1 SNHLY, CDR2 FYNNEI. With V trimmed by 9 bases and J by 0 bases, 9 bases remained unmatched. CDR3 coding DNA: TGTGCCAGGACTAAAGACAGGGGGAGCTCCTACGAGCAGTACTTC. Encoded protein: CARTKDRGSSYEQYF.

The chain couples TRBV6-5 to TRBJ1-2; D might be TRBD1 (5 bases). CDR1 and CDR2 (germline): MNHEY, SVGAGI. The CDR3 spans 14 residues. The V gene lost 6 bases and the J gene lost 2 bases, with 13 bases spanning the gap. The CDR3 spells CASSRREGNYGYTF. The DNA for the CDR3 is TGTGCCAGCAGCCGCCGAGAGGGGAACTATGGCTACACCTTC.

About this clone itself: Other DNA sequences of this sample code for an identical CDR3. The V and J genes are TRBV10-2 and TRBJ2-1; D unclear. Trimming stripped 7 bases from V and 0 bases from J, with 7 bases between. CDR1 and CDR2 from the germline V gene are WSHSY and SAAADI. The CDR3 is made up of 13 amino acids. The CDR3 region is CASTRDSYNEQFF. The CDR3 bases are TGCGCCAGCACTAGGGACTCCTACAATGAGCAGTTCTTC.

This chain joins TRBV5-6 and TRBJ1-4, with 10 bases that match TRBD1. Germline CDR1 SGHDT, CDR2 YYEEEE. This CDR3 spans 14 amino acids. The ends lost 7 bases at V and 6 bases at J; junction bases unmatched: 6. The CDR3 nucleotides read TGTGCCAGCGGGACAGGGGTTCTAGATGAAAAACTGTTTTTT. Protein: CASGTGVLDEKLFF. The full variable domain, with the rest looked up from reference TRBV5-6 and TRBJ1-4, is DAGVTQSPTHLIKTRGQQVTLRCSPKSGHDTVSWYQQALGQGPQFIFQYYEEEERQRGNFPDRFSGHQFPNYSSELNVNALLLGDSALYLCASGTGVLDEKLFFGSGTQLSVL.

V and J are TRBV28 and TRBJ2-7, with D perhaps matching TRBD1 (5 bases). The CDR3 has 11 residues. Trimming took 6 bases from V and 5 from J, leaving 8 bases between them. CDR1 and CDR2 (germline): MDHEN, SYDVKM. The CDR3 is CASSPGNEQYF. CDR3 nucleotides: TGTGCCAGCAGCCCAGGGAACGAGCAGTACTTC.

The genes are TRBV27 and TRBJ1-2, with a weak D call TRBD1 (5 bases). Trimming removed 6 bases at V and 4 bases at J, with 12 bases between. This CDR3 has 13 amino acids. Germline CDR1 MNHEY, CDR2 SMNVEV (reference sequence). CDR3 coding DNA: TGTGCCAGCAGCTCCGACAGTGGCTATGGCTACACCTTC. Its translation: CASSSDSGYGYTF.

V gene TRBV18 combines with J gene TRBJ2-3, with D maybe TRBD1 (5 bases). The V end lost 2 bases, the J end lost 0 bases, and 12 bases lay between the germline ends. The CDR3 consists of 16 residues. Looked up from germline, CDR1 is KGHSH and CDR2 is LQKENI. The CDR3 region is CASSPSRGFSTDTQYF. The CDR3 DNA reads TGTGCCAGCTCACCATCAAGGGGTTTTAGCACAGATACGCAGTATTTT.

This chain uses TRBV30 with TRBJ2-1, with D hard to call. The CDR3 is made up of 13 amino acids. Germline CDR1 reads GTSNPN; CDR2 reads SVGIG (reference sequence). The ends were cut back, 1 base at V and 3 bases at J, with 7 bases in the middle. The CDR3 DNA sequence: TGTGCCTGGAGTGGGAGCAACTACAATGAGCAGTTCTTC. Translation: CAWSGSNYNEQFF.

The chain is built from TRBV28 and TRBJ1-4; 8 bases map to TRBD1. The CDR3 is 21 amino acids. Germline V CDR1 and CDR2: MDHEN, SYDVKM. With V trimmed by 4 bases and J by 0 bases, 19 bases remained unmatched. DNA of the CDR3: TGTGCCAGCAGTTCCGTGATTGGACAGGGTAAATCACCTGCAACTAATGAAAAACTGTTTTTT. Residues: CASSSVIGQGKSPATNEKLFF.

As for this clone: At one of its ends the junction is not consistent with the germline gene, which may arise from a read error. The V call is TRBV7-7, the J call TRBJ2-7; tentative D call: TRBD2 (5 bases). Germline lookup yields CDR1 SSHAT and CDR2 FNYEAQ (reference sequence). The CDR3 loop spans 15 amino acids. In DNA, the CDR3 is TGTGCTAGCAGTCTTAACCCCGGGGAGACCTACGAGCAGTACTTC. Residues: CASSLNPGETYEQYF.

V gene TRBV10-3 combines with J gene TRBJ1-5; D is ambiguous. The CDR3 is made up of 15 amino acids. In germline, CDR1 is ENHRY, CDR2 SYGVKD. Deletions cut 0 bases from V and 8 bases from J, with 14 bases between. The CDR3 reads CAISESGNNVEPQHF. The CDR3 DNA follows: TGTGCCATCAGTGAGTCGGGAAACAACGTCGAGCCCCAGCATTTT.

This chain connects TRBV2 to TRBJ2-5; D not certain. The CDR3 length is 13 residues. Germline CDR1 SNHLY, CDR2 FYNNEI. V was pared by 1 base and J by 1 base, with 4 bases between. DNA of the CDR3: TGTGCCAGCAGTGAAGTTAGCCAAGAGACCCAGTACTTC. It yields the protein CASSEVSQETQYF. The variable domain in full, completed from reference TRBV2 and TRBJ2-5, reads EPEVTQTPSHQVTQMGQEVILRCVPISNHLYFYWYRQILGQKVEFLVSFYNNEISEKSEIFDDQFSVERPDGSNFTLKIRSTKLEDSAMYFCASSEVSQETQYFGPGTRLLVL.

The chain employs TRBV9 and TRBJ1-1; D is possibly TRBD1 (6 bases). CDR1 is SGDLS and CDR2 is YYNGEE in the germline V gene. V was pared by 3 bases and J by 11 bases, with 14 bases between. The CDR3 sequence is 12 residues long. DNA for the CDR3: TGTGCCAGCAGCGCCGAGGGGGATAGTGCTTTCTTT. It codes for CASSAEGDSAFF.

This chain joins TRBV2 and TRBJ2-1; D is possibly TRBD1 or TRBD2 (7 bases each). The germline V gene encodes CDR1 SNHLY and CDR2 FYNNEI. V dropped 6 bases and J dropped 6 bases, with 12 bases sitting between them. The CDR3 is 13 amino acids. Here the CDR3 DNA reads TGTGCCAGCAGAGCAGGGGGGGCCAATGAGCAGTTCTTC. Residues: CASRAGGANEQFF.

DNA of the CDR3: TGTGCCAGTCTCCAGGGGGAAAAACTGTTTTTT. Translated: CASLQGEKLFF. The V call is TRBV7-9, the J call TRBJ1-4, with D perhaps TRBD1 (6 bases). The CDR3 contains 11 residues. The germline gives CDR1 SEHNR, CDR2 FQNEAQ (reference sequence). The germline V and J ends were trimmed by 9 bases and 8 bases, with 10 bases remaining between them. Full variable domain (missing parts from reference TRBV7-9 and TRBJ1-4): DTGVSQNPRHKITKRGQNVTFRCDPISEHNRLYWYRQTLGQGPEFLTYFQNEAQLEKSRLLSDRFSAERPKGSFSTLEIQRTEQGDSAMYLCASLQGEKLFFGSGTQLSVL.

The chain recombines TRBV6-1 with TRBJ1-4; the D gene is possibly TRBD1 (5 bases). The CDR3 totals 15 residues. Germline V lookup: CDR1 MNHNS, CDR2 SASEGT. The germline V and J ends were trimmed by 0 bases and 10 bases, with 15 bases remaining between them. CDR3 sequence reads: CASSEALSGQGKLFF. As DNA, the CDR3 is TGTGCCAGCAGTGAAGCGCTATCAGGGCAGGGAAAACTGTTTTTT.

The CDR3 protein is CASSFSSGSAETQYF. CDR3 nucleotides: TGTGCCAGCAGCTTTTCTAGCGGGAGTGCAGAGACCCAGTACTTC. The rearrangement uses TRBV7-8 and TRBJ2-5, with 10 nucleotides matching TRBD2. Germline V gene lookup returns CDR1 SGHVS and CDR2 FQNEAQ. CDR3 size: 15 residues. With V trimmed by 3 bases and J by 4 bases, 5 bases remained unmatched.

This clone was seen just once. The chain carries TRBV6-9 and TRBJ1-2; a weak D match, TRBD1 (5 bases). Germline V lookup: CDR1 MNHGY, CDR2 SVAAGI. V was clipped by 5 bases and J by 1 base, with 20 bases between them. CDR3 length: 17 residues. CDR3 bases: TGTGCCAGCAGTCAAAACCGGGACCCAGGGATTAACTATGGCTACACCTTC. Its translation: CASSQNRDPGINYGYTF.

The V gene is TRBV5-4, the J gene TRBJ2-7; 7 bases are a match to TRBD1. Germline V gene data show CDR1 as SGHNT and CDR2 as YYREEE (reference sequence). The CDR3 has 15 amino acids. The junction had 11 bases not matched to a gene; V was cut back by 4 bases and J by 4 bases. CDR3 residues: CASSVEGAVGYEQYF. The CDR3 coding sequence is TGTGCCAGCAGCGTCGAGGGGGCAGTAGGATACGAGCAGTACTTC.

Of note for this clone: Likely a read error: the CDR3 ends without its conserved phenylalanine or tryptophan. This rearrangement joins TRBV10-3 to TRBJ1-2; a possible D gene is TRBD1 (5 bases). The CDR3 consists of 14 residues. The germline gives CDR1 ENHRY, CDR2 SYGVKD. The V end was cut by 2 bases, the J end by 0 bases, with 7 bases between. CDR3 loop: CAISEDRSNYGYTS. The CDR3 DNA is TGTGCCATCAGTGAGGACAGATCTAACTATGGCTACACCTCC.

This sequence joins TRBV5-4 and TRBJ1-1, with unresolved D. CDR1 and CDR2 (germline): SGHNT, YYREEE (reference sequence). The CDR3 has 14 residues. Trimming shortened V by 0 bases and J by 4 bases, and 10 bases separated the two germline ends. CDR3 DNA: TGTGCCAGCAGCTTGGTGGATGCAGGCACTGAAGCTTTCTTT. Protein sequence: CASSLVDAGTEAFF.

The chain employs TRBV7-9 and TRBJ2-7, with a tentative D call TRBD1 (6 bases). This CDR3 contains 11 residues. Germline values: CDR1 SEHNR, CDR2 FQNEAQ (reference sequence). Trimming stripped 6 bases from V and 6 bases from J, with 9 bases between. CDR3 loop: CASRDSAEQYF. In nucleotides, the CDR3 is TGTGCCAGCAGGGACAGCGCCGAGCAGTACTTC.

This chain connects TRBV6-1 to TRBJ1-1; D ambiguous. CDR3 size: 14 residues. The V end was cut by 2 bases, the J end by 0 bases, with 7 bases between. The germline CDR1 and CDR2 sequences are MNHNS and SASEGT. For the CDR3, the DNA is TGTGCCAGCAGTGAAAGGAAAATGAACACTGAAGCTTTCTTT. It yields the protein CASSERKMNTEAFF.